The 3 T cell receptor beta chains reported below all come from one sample, sequenced in a study of blood T cell repertoires in COVID-19. Produced via immunoSEQ multiplex PCR; TCRdb's table is partial and in-frame only. Here the sample spans around 360,000 clones, roughly 87% being singletons. The sample comprised PBMCs or T cells enriched from blood (not recorded which). Every receptor here comes from a young woman who had recovered from COVID-19.

The V call is TRBV29-1, the J call TRBJ1-1; 8 nucleotides agree with TRBD1. CDR3 length: 13 residues. CDR1 and CDR2 from the germline V gene are SQVTM and ANQGSEA. The V gene end was trimmed by 6 bases and the J gene end by 2 bases; junction bases not matched to a gene: 5. The CDR3 bases are TGCAGCGTCCCACAGGGGGGTAACACTGAAGCTTTCTTT. Its translation: CSVPQGGNTEAFF.

The chain employs TRBV19 and TRBJ1-3, with D tentatively TRBD1 (5 bases). The germline V gene has CDR1 LNHDA and CDR2 SQIVND (reference sequence). The V end lost 4 bases, the J end lost 0 bases, and 13 bases lay between the germline ends. This CDR3 contains 16 residues. The CDR3 loop reads CASSTLQGSSGNTIYF. In DNA form, the CDR3 reads TGTGCCAGTAGTACACTCCAGGGAAGCTCTGGAAACACCATATATTTT. Using reference TRBV19 and TRBJ1-3 for the parts outside the CDR3, the full variable domain is DGGITQSPKYLFRKEGQNVTLSCEQNLNHDAMYWYRQDPGQGLRLIYYSQIVNDFQKGDIAEGYSVSREKKESFPLTVTSAQKNPTAFYLCASSTLQGSSGNTIYFGEGSWLTVV.

The chain uses TRBV14 and TRBJ2-2; D is undetermined. Germline V gives CDR1 SGHDN, CDR2 FVKESK. With 3 bases removed from V and 5 bases from J, the gap between germline ends came to 16 bases. This CDR3 is built from 16 residues. The CDR3 nucleotides read TGTGCCAGCAGCCAGTTGACCCCTCGGAGTACCGGGGAGCTGTTTTTT. Translating gives CASSQLTPRSTGELFF.